A selection of T cell receptor beta chains follows, all from one sample in a study of blood T cell repertoires in COVID-19. The method was immunoSEQ multiplex PCR; TCRdb's version includes in-frame clones alone and lacks a portion of them. The table shows about 160,000 clones, with roughly 90% occurring only once. The sequenced material came from peripheral blood. All receptors derive from a man between 60 and 75 years old with acute or convalescent COVID-19. Both conserved end residues are part of each CDR3. The D gene is left open where the match is weak. The size of a clone is reported for some rows only, either as once, few or many, or as a class for expanded clones.

abundance | d_gene | j_gene | v_gene | CDR3aa | CDR3nt
- | - | TRBJ2-3 | TRBV10-2 | CASSVAGRTDTQYF | TGCGCCAGCAGTGTGGCGGGGCGCACAGATACGCAGTATTTT
- | TRBD2 | TRBJ2-1 | TRBV6-4 | CASSQLAGGQYEQFF | TGTGCCAGCAGCCAACTAGCGGGGGGGCAATATGAGCAGTTCTTC
- | - | TRBJ2-1 | TRBV7-2 | CASSSGRAYNEQFF | TGTGCCAGCAGCTCTGGGCGGGCATACAATGAGCAGTTCTTC
- | - | TRBJ2-3 | TRBV7-2 | CASSLYKSGLSTDTQYF | TGTGCCAGCAGCTTATATAAGAGCGGCCTCAGCACAGATACGCAGTATTTT
once | - | TRBJ1-2 | TRBV18 | CASSPPGLTNYGYTF | TGTGCCAGCTCACCACCGGGGCTAACTAACTATGGCTACACCTTC
- | TRBD1 | TRBJ2-5 | TRBV7-2 | CASSKGHRGETQYF | TGTGCCAGCAGCAAGGGGCACAGGGGAGAGACCCAGTACTTC
- | TRBD2 | TRBJ2-1 | TRBV4-1 | CASSLLAGGPDEQFF | TGCGCCAGCAGCCTTCTAGCGGGGGGCCCGGATGAGCAGTTCTTC
- | - | TRBJ1-6 | TRBV30 | CAWSLRGNSPLHF | TGTGCCTGGAGTTTACGTGGCAATTCACCCCTCCACTTT
- | - | TRBJ2-2 | TRBV18 | CASSPKADFPGTGELFF | TGTGCCAGCTCACCTAAAGCGGATTTCCCGGGCACCGGGGAGCTGTTTTTT
- | - | TRBJ1-2 | TRBV6-5 | CASSYGQGTNYGYTF | TGTGCCAGCAGTTACGGGCAGGGGACTAACTATGGCTACACCTTC
- | - | TRBJ2-3 | TRBV27 | CASKPLRDTQYF | TGTGCCAGCAAGCCACTAAGAGATACGCAGTATTTT
- | TRBD1 | TRBJ2-1 | TRBV2 | CAGSRDRGSFF | TGTGCCGGGAGTCGGGACAGGGGATCGTTCTTC
- | TRBD1 | TRBJ1-2 | TRBV6-1 | CASSDQGQGNYGYTF | TGTGCCAGCAGTGATCAGGGACAGGGCAACTATGGCTACACCTTC
- | TRBD2 | TRBJ2-2 | TRBV6-5 | CASSSSGGANTGELFF | TGTGCCAGCAGTTCTAGCGGGGGGGCGAACACCGGGGAGCTGTTTTTT
- | TRBD1 | TRBJ2-7 | TRBV19 | CASSDRDRPRSTYEQYF | TGTGCCAGTAGCGACCGGGACAGGCCCCGGAGCACCTACGAGCAGTACTTC
- | TRBD2 | TRBJ2-2 | TRBV5-1 | CASSLSSGANTGELFF | TGCGCCAGCAGCTTGTCCAGCGGGGCGAACACCGGGGAGCTGTTTTTT
- | - | TRBJ2-7 | TRBV20-1 | CSASKGVSKALEQYF | TGCAGTGCTAGTAAAGGGGTCAGCAAAGCCCTCGAGCAGTACTTC
- | TRBD1 | TRBJ2-7 | TRBV24-1 | CATSESGQRRYEQYF | TGTGCCACCAGTGAGTCGGGACAGCGCCGCTACGAGCAGTACTTC
- | - | TRBJ1-2 | TRBV30 | CAWNTVDYGYTF | TGTGCCTGGAATACAGTGGACTATGGCTACACCTTC
- | TRBD1 | TRBJ1-2 | TRBV27 | CASSWGTGVGYTF | TGTGCCAGCAGTTGGGGGACAGGGGTCGGCTACACCTTC
- | - | TRBJ1-1 | TRBV4-1 | CASSQASAGMNTEAFF | TGCGCCAGCAGCCAAGCTTCGGCAGGGATGAACACTGAAGCTTTCTTT
- | TRBD2 | TRBJ2-2 | TRBV7-9 | CASSSPLAVTNTGELFF | TGTGCCAGCAGCTCACCACTAGCGGTGACGAACACCGGGGAGCTGTTTTTT
once | TRBD1 | TRBJ2-7 | TRBV5-1 | CASSSQGDEQYF | TGCGCCAGCAGCTCGCAGGGGGACGAGCAGTACTTC
- | TRBD1 | TRBJ1-1 | TRBV18 | CASSADRGTEAFF | TGTGCCAGCTCAGCTGACAGGGGCACTGAAGCTTTCTTT
- | - | TRBJ1-3 | TRBV5-1 | CASSLRGNGNTIYF | TGCGCCAGCAGCTTGAGGGGGAACGGAAACACCATATATTTT
few | TRBD2 | TRBJ2-1 | TRBV2 | CASSELGLAGIRYNEQFF | TGTGCCAGCAGTGAGCTTGGACTAGCGGGAATCCGCTACAATGAGCAGTTCTTC
- | - | TRBJ1-6 | TRBV5-8 | CASSFVPYLSPLHF | TGTGCCAGCAGCTTTGTTCCCTATCTTTCACCCCTCCACTTT
- | - | TRBJ1-4 | TRBV5-4 | CASSPGSPGVNEKLFF | TGTGCCAGCAGCCCCGGTTCCCCAGGGGTTAATGAAAAACTGTTTTTT
- | - | TRBJ1-2 | TRBV19 | CASSIVARGTENYGYTF | TGTGCCAGTAGTATCGTCGCGCGGGGCACGGAAAACTATGGCTACACCTTC
few | - | TRBJ1-1 | TRBV6-5 | CASSYSEVTVEAFF | TGTGCCAGCAGTTACTCGGAAGTAACAGTAGAAGCTTTCTTT
- | TRBD1 | TRBJ1-4 | TRBV9 | CASSVSTGSGEKLFF | TGTGCCAGCAGCGTCTCGACAGGGTCAGGGGAAAAACTGTTTTTT
- | TRBD1 | TRBJ2-7 | TRBV6-5 | CASSWDRDYEQYF | TGTGCCAGCAGTTGGGACAGGGACTACGAGCAGTACTTC
- | - | TRBJ2-1 | TRBV2 | CARRLGSSYNEQFF | TGTGCCAGACGTCTTGGGAGCTCCTACAATGAGCAGTTCTTC
- | - | TRBJ1-1 | TRBV7-8 | CASSPDSLNREAFF | TGTGCCAGCAGCCCGGACAGTTTGAACAGAGAAGCTTTCTTT
few | TRBD1 | TRBJ2-4 | TRBV29-1 | CSAGQGGSKNIQYF | TGCAGCGCCGGACAGGGGGGAAGCAAAAACATTCAGTACTTC
- | - | TRBJ1-5 | TRBV2 | CARSHDSNQPQHF | TGTGCCCGAAGCCATGATAGCAATCAGCCCCAGCATTTT
- | - | TRBJ1-1 | TRBV2 | CASSEALLRDTEAFF | TGTGCCAGCAGTGAAGCGCTACTTCGGGACACTGAAGCTTTCTTT
- | - | TRBJ1-2 | TRBV19 | CASSSWTDRKDYGYTF | TGTGCCAGTAGTTCGTGGACAGACCGAAAGGACTATGGCTACACCTTC
- | TRBD1 | TRBJ2-7 | TRBV7-9 | CASSPRDRAAYEQYF | TGTGCCAGCAGCCCACGGGACAGGGCCGCCTACGAGCAGTACTTC
- | TRBD1 | TRBJ1-2 | TRBV6-5 | CASRRQGDNYGYTF | TGTGCCAGCCGAAGACAGGGCGATAACTATGGCTACACCTTC
- | - | TRBJ1-5 | TRBV5-4 | CASSLMAGGNQPQHF | TGTGCCAGCAGCTTGATGGCAGGGGGCAATCAGCCCCAGCATTTT
- | TRBD1 | TRBJ1-3 | TRBV27 | CASSQTGSGNTIYF | TGTGCCAGCAGTCAGACAGGGTCTGGAAACACCATATATTTT
many | - | TRBJ2-7 | TRBV24-1 | CATSDFGAGRYEQYF | TGTGCCACCAGTGATTTTGGGGCAGGGCGCTACGAGCAGTACTTC
few | - | TRBJ2-1 | TRBV19 | CASSIRTGWQFF | TGTGCCAGTAGTATTCGAACAGGATGGCAGTTCTTC
- | TRBD1 | TRBJ1-3 | TRBV4-1 | CASSQGQGASSGNTIYF | TGCGCCAGCAGCCAAGGGCAGGGGGCTAGTTCTGGAAACACCATATATTTT
- | TRBD2 | TRBJ2-4 | TRBV4-1 | CASSTGLAGGWGNIQYF | TGCGCCAGCAGCACGGGACTAGCGGGGGGCTGGGGGAACATTCAGTACTTC